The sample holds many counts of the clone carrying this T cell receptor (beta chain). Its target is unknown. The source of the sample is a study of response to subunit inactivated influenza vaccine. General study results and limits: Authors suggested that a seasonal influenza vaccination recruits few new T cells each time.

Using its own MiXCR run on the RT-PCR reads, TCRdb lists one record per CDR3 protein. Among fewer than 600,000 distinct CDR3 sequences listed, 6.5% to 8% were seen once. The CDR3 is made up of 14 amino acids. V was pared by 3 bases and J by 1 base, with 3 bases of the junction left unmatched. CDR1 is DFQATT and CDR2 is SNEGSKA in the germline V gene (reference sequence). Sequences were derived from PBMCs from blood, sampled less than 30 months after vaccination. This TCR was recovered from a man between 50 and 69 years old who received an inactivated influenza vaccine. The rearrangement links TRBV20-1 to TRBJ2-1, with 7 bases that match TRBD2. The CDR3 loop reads CSARRETSYNEQFF. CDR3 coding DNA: TGCAGTGCTAGGCGGGAGACTTCCTACAATGAGCAGTTCTTC.